This TCR beta chain was obtained from a study of blood T cell repertoires in COVID-19. In the study overall: PBMCs, B-cell-depleted T cells, or T cells provided the cDNA or gDNA that made up the material.

The CDR3 is 14 residues long. Trimming took 0 bases from V and 1 from J, leaving 7 bases between them. The germline gives CDR1 GTSNPN, CDR2 SVGIG (reference sequence). Per the original methods: Scientists estimated how many nucleated cells there were by amplifying reference gene primers. The assay was immunoSEQ multiplex PCR, and TCRdb's table has in-frame clones only and misses some. V and J calls and clone size follow that table, whereas D and trimming were derived from the DNA. The sample holds 90,000 to 100,000 clones, roughly four fifths seen once. The specimen was peripheral blood. The V gene is TRBV30, the J gene TRBJ1-5; maybe TRBD1 (6 bases). The sequence was obtained from a man aged 55 to 70 with acute or convalescent COVID-19. The CDR3: CAWSVGASNQPQHF. Written as DNA, the CDR3 is TGTGCCTGGAGTGTGGGGGCCAGCAATCAGCCCCAGCATTTT.